The 19 T cell receptor beta chains below come from one sample, sequenced in a study of shared clonotypes between healthy human individuals. The method was immunoSEQ multiplex PCR; TCRdb's version includes in-frame clones alone and lacks a portion of them. Here the sample spans 490,000 or so clones, 70% to 80% being singletons. The source material was PBMCs. The receptors were sampled from a woman aged 40 to 50 in good health. Some clones in this sample may be carry-over from other donors' samples.

The chain combines TRBV4-3 with TRBJ2-6; tentatively, D is TRBD1 (5 bases). The CDR3 is 15 amino acids. Germline CDR1 and CDR2: LGHNA and YSLEER. V was pared by 0 bases and J by 6 bases, with 9 bases between. Here the CDR3 DNA reads TGCGCCAGCAGCCAAGATTTAGGGGAGGCCAACGTCCTGACTTTC. This encodes CASSQDLGEANVLTF.

The V call is TRBV10-3, the J call TRBJ2-1; 14 nucleotides align to TRBD2. The CDR3 runs to 15 residues. CDR1 is ENHRY and CDR2 is SYGVKD in the germline V gene. Unmatched junction bases numbered 4, after V lost 6 bases and J lost 6 bases. The CDR3 here is CAISGGTSGSNEQFF. CDR3 DNA: TGTGCCATCAGCGGGGGGACTAGCGGGAGCAATGAGCAGTTCTTC.

The genes are TRBV6-4 and TRBJ2-1; TRBD1 is a possible D gene (5 bases). Between the trimmed V and J ends, which lost 6 bases and 7 bases, there was a span of 16 bases. Germline values: CDR1 MRHNA, CDR2 SNTAGT. The CDR3 runs 14 residues. Here the CDR3 DNA reads TGTGCCAGCAGCGACGACCCGACAGCAAATGAGCAGTTCTTC. Encoded protein: CASSDDPTANEQFF.

With respect to this clone: This is likely an artifact of a read error, given a far larger clone one base away. The chain recombines TRBV9 with TRBJ2-5, with D possibly TRBD2 on 6 matching bases. The germline CDR1 and CDR2 sequences are SGDLS and YYNGEE. The CDR3 runs 14 residues. CDR3: CVSGGAGTVRTQYF. The CDR3 region has the DNA TGTGTCAGCGGAGGGGCCGGAACCGTGAGGACCCAGTACTTC.

The chain joins TRBV4-1 to TRBJ2-7; D not certain. Trimming took off 0 bases at V and 6 bases at J, with 15 bases between the two ends. Germline V gene lookup returns CDR1 MGHRA and CDR2 YSYEKL. The CDR3 extends over 15 amino acids. CDR3 in amino acids: CASSQDWKGHTEQYF. CDR3 DNA sequence: TGCGCCAGCAGCCAAGATTGGAAGGGTCACACCGAGCAGTACTTC.

This chain links TRBV13 with TRBJ2-3; 12 bases fit TRBD2. With V trimmed by 4 bases and J by 12 bases, 17 bases remained unmatched. The germline V gene encodes CDR1 PRHDT and CDR2 FYEKMQ (reference sequence). The CDR3 contains 17 residues. The DNA for the CDR3 is TGTGCCAGCAGCTCCCAACGCGGACTAGCGGGACCCAACTTCCAGTATTTT. As protein: CASSSQRGLAGPNFQYF.

This chain joins TRBV6-5 and TRBJ2-7; D remains unclear. Germline loops: CDR1 MNHEY, CDR2 SVGAGI. CDR3 length: 13 amino acids. V dropped 5 bases and J dropped 6 bases, with 14 bases sitting between them. The CDR3 coding sequence is TGTGCCAGCAGTCCGAACCGGGCCGGCGAGCAGTACTTC. Its translation: CASSPNRAGEQYF.

A note on this clone: A single base separates this from a much larger clone, so it may be a read error. Given the absence of the conserved phenylalanine or tryptophan at the CDR3 end, a read error is likely. The V and J genes are TRBV29-1 and TRBJ1-1, with TRBD1 as a possible D gene (5 bases). Germline assignment: CDR1 SQVTM and CDR2 ANQGSEA. V lost 7 bases and J lost 0, with 12 bases in between. The CDR3 has 13 residues. CDR3 in amino acids: CSASTVMNTEAFV. The CDR3 coding sequence is TGCAGCGCATCGACAGTCATGAACACTGAAGCTTTCGTT.

In its sample, this clone was seen a few times. This rearrangement joins TRBV5-1 to TRBJ1-2, with D unclear. V lost 0 bases and J 7 bases, leaving 13 bases between the germline ends. Looked up from germline, CDR1 is SGHRS and CDR2 is YFSETQ. The CDR3 totals 14 residues. DNA for the CDR3: TGCGCCAGCAGCTTGGCTTTGACCAGTGGTGGCTACACCTTC. Translating it yields CASSLALTSGGYTF. Using reference TRBV5-1 and TRBJ1-2 for the parts outside the CDR3, the full variable domain is KAGVTQTPRYLIKTRGQQVTLSCSPISGHRSVSWYQQTPGQGLQFLFEYFSETQRNKGNFPGRFSGRQFSNSRSEMNVSTLELGDSALYLCASSLALTSGGYTFGSGTRLTVV.

This rearrangement joins TRBV2 to TRBJ2-1, with 12 nucleotides matching TRBD2. The CDR3 loop spans 16 amino acids. CDR1 is SNHLY and CDR2 is FYNNEI in the germline V gene. Trimming removed 2 bases from V and 9 bases from J; junction bases left unmatched: 8. In DNA form, the CDR3 reads TGTGCCAGCAGTGAAAGGCTAGCGGGAGGGTTCGGTGAGCAGTTCTTC. Translated, it gives CASSERLAGGFGEQFF.

This clone was detected only once. V gene TRBV25-1 combines with J gene TRBJ1-1, with no clear D. CDR1 MGHDK and CDR2 SYGVNS come from the germline V gene. The V gene lost 0 bases and the J gene lost 5 bases, with 7 bases spanning the gap. There are 13 residues in the CDR3. CDR3: CASSEYSETEAFF. The CDR3, as DNA: TGTGCCAGCAGTGAATACTCCGAGACTGAAGCTTTCTTT.

This clone is a singleton in its sample. The chain uses TRBV25-1 and TRBJ2-7; perhaps TRBD1 as D (8 bases). Looked up from germline, CDR1 is MGHDK and CDR2 is SYGVNS. V shed 5 bases and J shed 1 base, with 15 bases lying between them. The CDR3 covers 15 residues. The CDR3 reads CASSPTGGGSYEQYF. In DNA form, the CDR3 reads TGTGCCAGCAGTCCAACAGGGGGGGGGTCCTACGAGCAGTACTTC.

The count of this clone is one. The CDR3 reads CASTGRGYNEQFF. For the CDR3, the DNA is TGTGCCAGCACGGGACGGGGGTACAATGAGCAGTTCTTC. The chain couples TRBV7-3 to TRBJ2-1; a possible D gene is TRBD2 (6 bases). Germline V gene lookup returns CDR1 SGHTA and CDR2 FQGTGA. This CDR3 spans 13 amino acids. Trimming left V 7 bases short and J 4 bases short, with 11 bases between.

The chain carries TRBV7-8 and TRBJ2-1; TRBD2 matches 9 bases. CDR1 is SGHVS and CDR2 is FQNEAQ in the germline V gene. The CDR3 runs 15 residues. J gave up 4 bases and V 3 bases, and 4 bases lay outside the gene matches. The DNA for the CDR3 is TGTGCCAGCAGCTTGACTAGCGGCTTTTACAATGAGCAGTTCTTC. Translated, it gives CASSLTSGFYNEQFF. The complete variable domain, with remaining parts taken from reference TRBV7-8 and TRBJ2-1, reads GAGVSQSPRYKVAKRGQDVALRCDPISGHVSLFWYQQALGQGPEFLTYFQNEAQLDKSGLPSDRFFAERPEGSVSTLKIQRTQQEDSAVYLCASSLTSGFYNEQFFGPGTRLTVL.

V usage is TRBV4-3 and J usage is TRBJ2-3; TRBD1 aligns across 8 bases. The CDR3 sequence is 17 residues long. Germline V gives CDR1 LGHNA, CDR2 YSLEER. Trimming took 2 bases from V and 0 from J; bases not matched to a gene: 7. In nucleotides, the CDR3 is TGCGCCAGCAGCCAACGCACCAGGGGGCTAAGCACAGATACGCAGTATTTT. As protein: CASSQRTRGLSTDTQYF.

V and J are TRBV2 and TRBJ2-7; D remains ambiguous. The CDR3 has 12 amino acids. The V gene's germline CDR1 is SNHLY and CDR2 FYNNEI. V lost 6 bases and J lost 3, with 9 bases in between. The CDR3, as DNA: TGTGCCAGCAGCGCTCAAGACTACGAGCAGTACTTC. The encoded protein is CASSAQDYEQYF. Full variable domain (remainder filled in from reference TRBV2 and TRBJ2-7): EPEVTQTPSHQVTQMGQEVILRCVPISNHLYFYWYRQILGQKVEFLVSFYNNEISEKSEIFDDQFSVERPDGSNFTLKIRSTKLEDSAMYFCASSAQDYEQYFGPGTRLTVT.

The chain combines TRBV6-1 with TRBJ2-7, with D possibly being TRBD1 or TRBD2 (5 bases each). The V end lost 0 bases, the J end lost 0 bases, and 12 bases lay between the germline ends. Germline CDR1 reads MNHNS; CDR2 reads SASEGT. The CDR3 extends over 16 amino acids. The CDR3 DNA is TGTGCCAGCAGTGAAGCCGGGGCGGTGAGCTCCTACGAGCAGTACTTC. It encodes CASSEAGAVSSYEQYF.

This clone was counted at least ten times. The V gene is TRBV19, the J gene TRBJ2-1; 9 bases are shared with TRBD1. CDR3 length: 14 residues. V lost 5 bases, J lost 7 bases, and 6 bases stayed unmatched. Looked up from germline, CDR1 is LNHDA and CDR2 is SQIVND (reference sequence). The CDR3 protein is CASSGTGKGNEQFF. CDR3 nucleotides: TGTGCCAGTAGTGGGACAGGGAAAGGGAATGAGCAGTTCTTC.

This clone is a singleton in its sample. A far larger clone is only one base removed, so a read error is likely. The chain recombines TRBV28 with TRBJ1-1; perhaps TRBD1 as D (6 bases). The V gene's germline CDR1 is MDHEN and CDR2 SYDVKM. The CDR3 loop spans 17 amino acids. V was clipped by 3 bases and J by 1 base, with 18 bases between them. The CDR3 nucleotides read TGTGCCAGCAGTTTTTGGGACCTCAGGGGAAAGAACACTGAAGCTTTCTTT. Protein sequence: CASSFWDLRGKNTEAFF.